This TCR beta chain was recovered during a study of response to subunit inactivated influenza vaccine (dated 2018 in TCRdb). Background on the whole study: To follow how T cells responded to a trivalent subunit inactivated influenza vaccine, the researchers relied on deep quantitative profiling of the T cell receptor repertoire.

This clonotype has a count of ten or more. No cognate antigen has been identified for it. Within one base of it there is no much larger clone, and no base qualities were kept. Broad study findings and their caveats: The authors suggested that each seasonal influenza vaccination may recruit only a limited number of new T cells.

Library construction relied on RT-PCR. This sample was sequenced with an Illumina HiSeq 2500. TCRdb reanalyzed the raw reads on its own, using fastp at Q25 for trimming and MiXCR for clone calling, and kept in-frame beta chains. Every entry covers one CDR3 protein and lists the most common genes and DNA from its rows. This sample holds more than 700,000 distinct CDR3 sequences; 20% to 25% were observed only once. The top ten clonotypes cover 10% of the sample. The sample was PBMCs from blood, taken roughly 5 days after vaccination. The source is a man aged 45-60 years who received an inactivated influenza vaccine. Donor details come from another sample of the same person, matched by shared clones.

The CDR3 region reads CSARLGVAPYEQYF. The sequenced DNA is TGCAGTGCTAGGCTCGGGGTAGCGCCCTACGAGCAGTACTTC. The sequence links TRBV20-1 to TRBJ2-7; TRBD2 is possibly the D segment (5 matching bases). Reading the germline V gene (reference sequence) gives CDR1 DFQATT and CDR2 SNEGSKA. The cysteine opens and the phenylalanine closes a CDR3 of 14 amino acids. The read is trimmed to its CDR3 DNA, 42 bases read in frame from base 1. The trim is 3 bases for V and 2 bases for J, with a gap of 14 bases between the germline ends.